The present TCR beta chain was sequenced within a study of shared clonotypes between healthy human individuals. Whole-study context: The plates for each donor numbered three CD4 naive, three CD4 memory, two CD8 naive and one CD8 memory.

Original processing notes: ImmunoSEQ only sent back junction sequences with no quality scores, so filtering was done differently. The data were produced by immunoSEQ multiplex PCR, yet TCRdb's version contains in-frame clones alone and is incomplete. V, J and clone size reflect that table, while D and trimming were determined from the DNA. The repertoire includes about 650,000 clones, around 95% of them detected once, and less than 0.13% sits in the top ten. CD8 cells classed as naive were CD45RO-negative and positively selected for CCR7, excluding terminally differentiated effector memory CD45RA+ cells. Study conclusions and caveats: Among donors, the sharing of clonotypes was expected to be influenced by sequencing depth. Naive subsets tended to show greater estimated richness than memory subsets.

About this clone itself: What it recognizes is unknown.

The source material was naive CD8+ T cells sorted from blood. This clonotype originated in a woman in her 30s in good health.

Here the CDR3 reads CASSLTGPNEKLFF. For the CDR3, the DNA is TGTGCCAGCAGTTTGACAGGCCCGAATGAAAAACTGTTTTTT. J is TRBJ1-4 and V is TRBV27; D might be TRBD1 (6 bases). V was trimmed by 3 bases and J by 5 bases, leaving 10 bases between them. The CDR3 loop spans 14 amino acids. Germline V lookup: CDR1 MNHEY, CDR2 SMNVEV (reference sequence).